This passage covers 28 T cell receptor beta chains from one sample sequenced in a study of CD8 T cells in Susac syndrome. Reverse transcription used about 0.5 to 1 ug RNA and random hexamers. TCRdb redid the calling of the immunoSEQ multiplex PCR reads with MiXCR, one entry per CDR3 protein. The profile shows approximately 120,000 distinct CDR3 sequences, about 90% of them singletons. Sequenced sample: CD8+ T cells from PBMCs. Every receptor here comes from a human donor in good health.

The gene calls are TRBV19 and TRBJ2-7, with 8 bases identical to TRBD2. CDR3 length equals 16 residues. Germline values: CDR1 LNHDA, CDR2 SQIVND (reference sequence). V gave up 5 bases and J gave up 0 bases; unmatched junction bases: 9. This chain's CDR3 is CASSVSGGWSSYEQYF. The CDR3 bases are TGTGCCAGTAGTGTGAGCGGGGGTTGGAGCTCCTACGAGCAGTACTTC.

CDR3: CASSTAAGVPPGELFF. The CDR3 DNA reads TGTGCCAGCAGCACCGCGGCGGGAGTCCCCCCCGGGGAGCTGTTTTTT. This chain links TRBV6-1 with TRBJ2-2; TRBD2 matches 7 bases. CDR3 length: 16 amino acids. Per germline, CDR1 MNHNS and CDR2 SASEGT. V was clipped by 6 bases and J by 6 bases; unmatched bases: 13.

J is TRBJ2-2 and V is TRBV20-1, with TRBD1 identical over 8 bases. The J segment lost 2 bases and the V segment lost 4 bases, leaving 6 bases of the junction unmatched. The CDR3 consists of 15 residues. Germline V gene sequence: CDR1 DFQATT, CDR2 SNEGSKA (reference sequence). This CDR3 is CSATLDRVNTGELFF. The DNA for the CDR3 is TGCAGTGCTACCCTGGACAGGGTCAACACCGGGGAGCTGTTTTTT.

The V call is TRBV16, the J call TRBJ2-5, with TRBD1 matching 7 bases. The CDR3 totals 13 residues. Per germline, CDR1 KGHSY and CDR2 FQNENV. After removal of 6 bases from V and 3 bases from J, the junction contained 4 bases not matched to a gene. This chain's CDR3 is CASSHTGEETQYF. In DNA form, the CDR3 reads TGTGCCAGCAGTCATACAGGGGAAGAGACCCAGTACTTC.

The chain recombines TRBV5-4 with TRBJ2-7; 8 positions agree with TRBD2. This CDR3 comprises 16 residues. Germline V gene lookup returns CDR1 SGHNT and CDR2 YYREEE (reference sequence). V shed 1 base, J shed 3 bases, and the junction held 9 bases outside the gene matches. CDR3 residues: CASSLKRELPNYEQYF. The CDR3 DNA reads as TGTGCCAGCAGCTTGAAGCGGGAGCTGCCCAACTACGAGCAGTACTTC.

This clonotype was counted a single time. The V and J genes are TRBV15 and TRBJ2-2; D perhaps matches TRBD2 (6 bases). Deletions cut 0 bases from V and 4 bases from J, with 15 bases between. Germline V gene data show CDR1 as LNHNV and CDR2 as YYDKDF (reference sequence). This CDR3 contains 17 residues. The CDR3 is CATSRDLDYGATGELFF. The CDR3 DNA sequence: TGTGCCACCAGCAGAGATTTGGACTACGGAGCCACCGGGGAGCTGTTTTTT.

This clonotype was seen a handful of times. J is TRBJ2-6 and V is TRBV5-1; no clear D. CDR1 is SGHRS, CDR2 YFSETQ, per germline. Trimming left V 1 base short and J 1 base short, with 9 bases between. This CDR3 is built from 16 residues. The DNA for the CDR3 is TGCGCCAGCAGCTTGACTGGCTCGTCTGGGGCCAACGTCCTGACTTTC. Its translation is CASSLTGSSGANVLTF.

This clonotype occurred once. V usage is TRBV14 and J usage is TRBJ1-2; tentatively, D is TRBD1 (5 bases). Trimming took 4 bases from V and 2 from J, leaving 26 bases between them. Germline CDR1 SGHDN, CDR2 FVKESK. This CDR3 is built from 19 residues. CDR3 amino acids: CASSRDFRDRQLWNYGYTF. CDR3 nucleotides: TGTGCCAGCAGCCGGGACTTCCGGGACCGCCAACTTTGGAACTATGGCTACACCTTC.

The chain links TRBV7-9 to TRBJ2-5; D is uncertain. With 1 base removed from V and 2 bases from J, the gap between germline ends came to 8 bases. This CDR3 region has 14 residues. From germline, CDR1 is SEHNR and CDR2 FQNEAQ (reference sequence). The CDR3 region has the DNA TGTGCCAGCAGCTTAGACCGCAGACAAGAGACCCAGTACTTC. Amino acids: CASSLDRRQETQYF.

The rearrangement uses TRBV2 and TRBJ2-2; D gene ambiguous. The V gene's germline CDR1 is SNHLY and CDR2 FYNNEI. Trimming stripped 3 bases from V and 8 bases from J, with 10 bases between. The CDR3 is 13 amino acids. The CDR3: CASSESYWGELFF. CDR3 sequence (DNA): TGTGCCAGCAGTGAGAGTTACTGGGGGGAGCTGTTTTTT.

The rearrangement uses TRBV2 and TRBJ1-5; D ambiguous. The CDR3 spans 13 residues. V lost 5 bases and J 7 bases, leaving 12 bases between the germline ends. Germline V lookup: CDR1 SNHLY, CDR2 FYNNEI. The CDR3 nucleotides are TGTGCCAGCAGTCCAGTCCTTCGGCAGCCCCAGCATTTT. Protein: CASSPVLRQPQHF.

The chain has TRBV7-2 and TRBJ1-2, with D unclear. The ends were cut back, 0 bases at V and 11 bases at J, with 7 bases in the middle. The CDR3 is made up of 11 amino acids. The germline CDR1 and CDR2 sequences are SGHTA and FQGNSA. The CDR3 loop reads CASSLARRYTF. The CDR3 coding sequence is TGTGCCAGCAGCTTAGCACGGCGTTACACCTTC. Together with reference TRBV7-2 and TRBJ1-2, the CDR3 gives the full variable domain: GAGVSQSPSNKVTEKGKDVELRCDPISGHTALYWYRQSLGQGLEFLIYFQGNSAPDKSGLPSDRFSAERTGGSVSTLTIQRTQQEDSAVYLCASSLARRYTFGSGTRLTVV.

J is TRBJ2-3 and V is TRBV3-1; no reliable D call. This CDR3 is 14 amino acids long. Germline lookup yields CDR1 LGHDT and CDR2 YNNKEL (reference sequence). Trimming pared 3 bases from V and 6 bases from J, leaving 13 bases between. CDR3: CASSHARSKDTQYF. The CDR3 DNA sequence: TGTGCCAGCAGCCACGCTCGCTCGAAGGATACGCAGTATTTT.

The chain is built from TRBV3-1 and TRBJ2-1; 7 bases fit TRBD2. The J segment lost 8 bases and the V segment lost 6 bases, leaving 10 bases of the junction unmatched. Germline loops: CDR1 LGHDT, CDR2 YNNKEL (reference sequence). This CDR3 comprises 14 residues. The CDR3 DNA follows: TGTGCCAGCAGTCCGGGACGCCGGGGGGATGAGCAGTTCTTC. Translation gives CASSPGRRGDEQFF.

The chain employs TRBV13 and TRBJ1-4; D not certain. V was shortened by 5 bases and J by 8 bases, with 15 bases between the two germline ends. CDR3 length: 14 amino acids. Germline lookup yields CDR1 PRHDT and CDR2 FYEKMQ (reference sequence). DNA of the CDR3: TGTGCCAGCAGCAGAAGGACCAGATTGGAAAAACTGTTTTTT. The encoded protein is CASSRRTRLEKLFF.

The genes are TRBV20-1 and TRBJ2-5; 12 bases align to TRBD2. There are 18 residues in the CDR3. Trimming at V came to 2 bases and at J to 5 bases, leaving 15 bases not matched to a gene. Germline V CDR1 and CDR2: DFQATT, SNEGSKA (reference sequence). DNA for the CDR3: TGCAGTGCTAGATCCCCCACGGCTAGCGGGAGGGCGTGGGAGACCCAGTACTTC. As protein: CSARSPTASGRAWETQYF.

The sample holds one count of this clonotype. CDR3 loop: CASSLGQGVGNTEAFF. The CDR3 DNA follows: TGTGCCAGCAGCTTAGGACAGGGGGTCGGGAACACTGAAGCTTTCTTT. The genes are TRBV11-2 and TRBJ1-1; 9 bases line up with TRBD1. J lost 1 base, V lost 1 base, and 4 bases had no gene match. CDR3 size: 16 residues. Germline V gene data show CDR1 as SGHAT and CDR2 as FQNNGV. Full variable domain (rest looked up from reference TRBV11-2 and TRBJ1-1): EAGVAQSPRYKIIEKRQSVAFWCNPISGHATLYWYQQILGQGPKLLIQFQNNGVVDDSQLPKDRFSAERLKGVDSTLKIQPAKLEDSAVYLCASSLGQGVGNTEAFFGQGTRLTVV.

The chain uses TRBV15 and TRBJ2-7; 11 bases are shared with TRBD2. The germline gives CDR1 LNHNV, CDR2 YYDKDF (reference sequence). The length of the CDR3 is 15 residues. Trimming cost V 5 bases and J 4 bases; bases outside gene matches: 7. As DNA, the CDR3 is TGTGCCACCAGCCGACTTGGGACTAGCGGTTACGAGCAGTACTTC. Its protein product is CATSRLGTSGYEQYF.

This clonotype has just one count. This rearrangement joins TRBV20-1 to TRBJ1-5, with D tentatively TRBD1 (5 bases). V gave up 0 bases and J gave up 5 bases, with 11 bases separating them. Germline V gene lookup returns CDR1 DFQATT and CDR2 SNEGSKA (reference sequence). The CDR3 runs 14 residues. Here the CDR3 DNA reads TGCAGTGCTAGAGATCCTCGGGGGGATCAGCCCCAGCATTTT. Protein sequence: CSARDPRGDQPQHF.

The chain joins TRBV15 to TRBJ2-1; no definite D call. The CDR3 covers 14 residues. V lost 0 bases and J 1 base, leaving 4 bases between the germline ends. Germline V gives CDR1 LNHNV, CDR2 YYDKDF (reference sequence). In DNA, the CDR3 is TGTGCCACCAGCAGAGACCGTTCCTACAATGAGCAGTTCTTC. Its protein is CATSRDRSYNEQFF.

This clonotype was found once. The genes are TRBV7-9 and TRBJ1-2; 9 nucleotides match TRBD1. The CDR3 loop spans 17 amino acids. The J segment lost 0 bases and the V segment lost 3 bases, leaving 8 bases of the junction unmatched. Germline CDR1 SEHNR, CDR2 FQNEAQ (reference sequence). CDR3 residues: CASSLGQGTNSNYGYTF. In DNA, the CDR3 is TGTGCCAGCAGCTTGGGACAGGGAACGAACTCTAACTATGGCTACACCTTC.

The CDR3, as DNA: TGCAGTGCTAGAGGGTTCTATAGCGGGGGGAAGGACTACAATGAGCAGTTCTTC. The encoded protein is CSARGFYSGGKDYNEQFF. The chain links TRBV20-1 to TRBJ2-1, with 10 positions matching TRBD2. Germline-derived CDR1 and CDR2 are DFQATT and SNEGSKA (reference sequence). The CDR3 covers 18 residues. Trimming at V came to 1 base and at J to 3 bases, leaving 12 bases not matched to a gene.

This chain connects TRBV29-1 to TRBJ1-1; D is perhaps TRBD1 (5 bases). V was clipped by 4 bases and J by 3 bases, with 15 bases between them. There are 14 residues in the CDR3. CDR1 is SQVTM and CDR2 is ANQGSEA in the germline V gene. The DNA for the CDR3 is TGCAGCGTTGGAGCGAGGGTGGGGGACACTGAAGCTTTCTTT. Translation gives CSVGARVGDTEAFF.

The count of this clonotype is one. The gene calls are TRBV7-8 and TRBJ2-7; D gene uncertain. V shed 5 bases and J shed 1 base, with 9 bases lying between them. The CDR3 is made up of 13 amino acids. Germline V gives CDR1 SGHVS, CDR2 FQNEAQ. The CDR3 bases are TGTGCCAGCAGCCGCAGAGGTTCCTACGAGCAGTACTTC. Amino acid sequence: CASSRRGSYEQYF.

This chain uses TRBV6-1 with TRBJ2-7; 9 nucleotides match TRBD1. The CDR3 runs to 15 residues. V shed 3 bases, J shed 5 bases, and the junction held 8 bases outside the gene matches. The germline V gene has CDR1 MNHNS and CDR2 SASEGT. The chain's CDR3 is CASSDLGTGSDEQYF. In DNA form, the CDR3 reads TGTGCCAGCAGTGATTTAGGGACAGGGTCTGACGAGCAGTACTTC.

The V call is TRBV9, the J call TRBJ2-2; D unclear. The CDR3 sequence is 14 residues long. The V and J ends lost 1 base and 2 bases respectively, with 6 bases between them. Germline assignment: CDR1 SGDLS and CDR2 YYNGEE. The DNA of the CDR3 is TGTGCCAGCAGCGTAAGTCTCAACACCGGGGAGCTGTTTTTT. Its protein product is CASSVSLNTGELFF.

V and J are TRBV20-1 and TRBJ1-5, with D unclear. From germline, CDR1 is DFQATT and CDR2 SNEGSKA (reference sequence). There are 14 residues in the CDR3. The V end lost 6 bases, the J end lost 2 bases, and 14 bases lay between the germline ends. The CDR3 coding sequence is TGCAGTGCCCGAGGACTGGGAGGCAATCAGCCCCAGCATTTT. It is translated as CSARGLGGNQPQHF.

This chain joins TRBV4-2 and TRBJ2-7; D uncertain. The CDR3 is 15 amino acids. Trimming took 0 bases from V and 3 from J, leaving 12 bases between them. Germline CDR1 LGHNA, CDR2 YNFKEQ. Here the CDR3 DNA reads TGTGCCAGCAGCCAAGAGTTAGGAGCATACTACGAGCAGTACTTC. It encodes CASSQELGAYYEQYF.